This T cell receptor beta chain appears in the sequencing data of a study of blood T cell repertoires in COVID-19. Profiled with immunoSEQ multiplex PCR; TCRdb holds only in-frame clones, not every one. The sample yields 100,000 to 150,000 clones, about 89% seen once. There are 14 residues in the CDR3. V dropped 5 bases and J dropped 7 bases, with 11 bases sitting between them. The V gene's germline CDR1 is KGHDR and CDR2 SFDVKD. The clonotype was recovered from a woman between 55 and 75 years old with acute or convalescent COVID-19. The sample comprised peripheral blood. V and J are TRBV24-1 and TRBJ1-6, with TRBD1 as a possible D gene (5 bases). The CDR3 region has the DNA TGTGCCACCAGTGGCAGGGCATGGAATTCACCCCTCCACTTT. Translation: CATSGRAWNSPLHF.